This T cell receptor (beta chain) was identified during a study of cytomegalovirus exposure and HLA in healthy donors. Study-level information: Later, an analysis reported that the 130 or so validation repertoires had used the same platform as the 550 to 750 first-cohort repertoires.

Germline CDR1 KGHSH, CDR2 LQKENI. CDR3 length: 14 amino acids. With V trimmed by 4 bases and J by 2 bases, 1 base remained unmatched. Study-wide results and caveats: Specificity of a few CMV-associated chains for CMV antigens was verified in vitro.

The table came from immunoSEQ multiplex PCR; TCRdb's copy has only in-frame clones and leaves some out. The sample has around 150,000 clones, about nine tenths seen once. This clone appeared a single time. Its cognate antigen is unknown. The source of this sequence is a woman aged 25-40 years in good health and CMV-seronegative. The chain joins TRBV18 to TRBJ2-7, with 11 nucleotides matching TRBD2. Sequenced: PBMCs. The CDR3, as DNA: TGTGCCAGCTCACGACTAGCGGGGCCCTACGAGCAGTACTTC. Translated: CASSRLAGPYEQYF.